One and the same sample provided the 21 T cell receptor beta chains below, sequenced in a study of blood T cells in healthy people across ages. Combining a sample-barcoded 5' primer with a J-beta primer mix, a second PCR ran for roughly 6 to 12 cycles. TCRdb fed the 5' RACE reads into MiXCR, producing one record per CDR3 protein. Of more than 600,000 distinct CDR3 sequences in the sample, around 25% were seen once. These data also formed part of another study, on T cells of mothers and their children.

The sequencing sample was made of blood. Every receptor here comes from a boy younger than 18 in good health.

A few counts support this clonotype. This rearrangement joins TRBV3-1 to TRBJ2-4; no clear D. Germline lookup yields CDR1 LGHDT and CDR2 YNNKEL (reference sequence). Between the trimmed V and J ends, which lost 2 bases and 8 bases, there was a span of 4 bases. CDR3 length equals 11 residues. CDR3 coding DNA: TGTGCCAGCAGCCAATCGGACATTCAGTACTTC. This translates into CASSQSDIQYF.

This clonotype was counted between two and nine times. Relative to the germline gene, one junction end is altered; a read error may explain this. The chain uses TRBV5-6 and TRBJ2-5; a possible D gene is TRBD2 (7 bases). The CDR3 contains 14 residues. Germline V lookup: CDR1 SGHDT, CDR2 YYEEEE. CDR3: CASSPMGAGEPQYF. In DNA, the CDR3 is TGTGCCAGCAGCCCCATGGGGGCGGGAGAGCCCCAGTACTTC.

The rearrangement joins TRBV6-5 to TRBJ2-5, with D maybe TRBD1 (6 bases). The V end lost 8 bases, the J end lost 5 bases, and 12 bases lay between the germline ends. The length of the CDR3 is 12 residues. From germline, CDR1 is MNHEY and CDR2 SVGAGI. The CDR3: CASLGATETQYF. The CDR3 DNA follows: TGTGCCAGCTTGGGGGCTACGGAGACCCAGTACTTC.

The chain carries TRBV2 and TRBJ2-1; a weak D match, TRBD1 (6 bases). Germline values: CDR1 SNHLY, CDR2 FYNNEI. Trimming cost V 5 bases and J 4 bases, with 15 bases left between them. There are 15 residues in the CDR3. CDR3 in amino acids: CASSQQGNQYNEQFF. CDR3 sequence (DNA): TGTGCCAGCAGTCAACAGGGAAACCAGTACAATGAGCAGTTCTTC.

This chain links TRBV2 with TRBJ2-2, with D perhaps TRBD2 (5 bases). This CDR3 is 15 amino acids long. V was clipped by 4 bases and J by 1 base, with 10 bases between them. Germline values: CDR1 SNHLY, CDR2 FYNNEI. The CDR3 is CASSVRGRNTGELFF. The CDR3 coding sequence is TGTGCCAGCAGTGTACGAGGGAGGAACACCGGGGAGCTGTTTTTT.

The J gene is TRBJ2-5, the V gene TRBV29-1; TRBD1 matches 7 bases. The DNA end is a closer match to TRBJ2-1, so the J assignment may be wrong. CDR1 is SQVTM and CDR2 is ANQGSEA in the germline V gene. The CDR3 covers 11 residues. CDR3 loop: CSVNGTDRQFF. The CDR3, as DNA: TGCAGCGTGAACGGGACAGACCGCCAGTTCTTC.

This clonotype has a handful of counts. The chain has TRBV6-4 and TRBJ2-3; 8 bases line up with TRBD2. CDR1 MRHNA and CDR2 SNTAGT come from the germline V gene. Losses at the gene ends were 3 bases for V and 6 bases for J; bases not matched to a gene: 2. The CDR3 is made up of 13 amino acids. The CDR3: CASSELAEDTQYF. As DNA, the CDR3 is TGTGCCAGCAGTGAACTAGCGGAGGATACGCAGTATTTT.

With respect to this clonotype: A junction boundary mismatches the germline segment, possibly from a read error. The chain employs TRBV7-2 and TRBJ1-6; D uncertain. Germline loops: CDR1 SGHTA, CDR2 FQGNSA. The CDR3 is made up of 14 amino acids. CDR3 in DNA: TGCGCCAGCAGCGTACTAGCCATTAATTCACCCCTCCACTTT. This translates into CASSVLAINSPLHF.

This clonotype has only a few counts. This chain connects TRBV24-1 to TRBJ2-2, with TRBD2 identical over 12 bases. J gave up 3 bases and V 4 bases, and 5 bases lay outside the gene matches. The CDR3 spans 17 residues. Germline V lookup: CDR1 KGHDR, CDR2 SFDVKD. The CDR3 DNA reads TGTGCCACCAGTGACCCCGGGACTAGCGGGTACACCGGGGAGCTGTTTTTT. Translation: CATSDPGTSGYTGELFF.

This clonotype was detected only a few times. This chain uses TRBV29-1 with TRBJ2-2, with D uncertain. With 7 bases removed from V and 3 bases from J, the gap between germline ends came to 12 bases. Germline V lookup: CDR1 SQVTM, CDR2 ANQGSEA. This CDR3 is built from 13 residues. The CDR3 nucleotides are TGCAGCGCTGCCGGGCAGGACACCGGGGAGCTGTTTTTT. Translation: CSAAGQDTGELFF.

This clonotype was observed a few times. This chain uses TRBV15 with TRBJ2-7; D uncertain. Germline V gene lookup returns CDR1 LNHNV and CDR2 YYDKDF (reference sequence). With 3 bases removed from V and 1 base from J, the gap between germline ends came to 4 bases. This CDR3 is built from 12 residues. The CDR3 DNA reads as TGTGCCACCAGCAGCGGTTCCTACGAGCAGTACTTC. Amino acid sequence: CATSSGSYEQYF.

V gene TRBV20-1 combines with J gene TRBJ2-1; 10 bases map to TRBD2. With 6 bases clipped from V and 5 bases from J, the junction kept 13 bases outside the gene matches. Germline V gene data show CDR1 as DFQATT and CDR2 as SNEGSKA (reference sequence). CDR3 size: 16 residues. CDR3 nucleotide sequence: TGCAGTGCCACGCCTTCAACTAGCGGGGATCACAATGAGCAGTTCTTC. Protein product: CSATPSTSGDHNEQFF.

There are a few counts of this clonotype. The V call is TRBV2, the J call TRBJ2-7; a possible D gene is TRBD2 (6 bases). The V end was cut by 4 bases, the J end by 0 bases, with 10 bases between. This CDR3 is built from 14 residues. From germline, CDR1 is SNHLY and CDR2 FYNNEI. The CDR3 here is CASSVGGTSYEQYF. In DNA form, the CDR3 reads TGTGCCAGCAGTGTAGGCGGGACCTCCTACGAGCAGTACTTC.

The chain joins TRBV7-2 to TRBJ2-1; no clear D gene. CDR1 is SGHTA, CDR2 FQGNSA, per germline. This CDR3 has 15 amino acids. Trimming pared 0 bases from V and 8 bases from J, leaving 14 bases between. The CDR3 sequence is CASSLALDSSYEQFF. Here the CDR3 DNA reads TGTGCCAGCAGCTTAGCCCTCGATTCGTCGTATGAGCAGTTCTTC.

The V and J genes are TRBV4-1 and TRBJ1-1; D call uncertain. This CDR3 is built from 15 residues. Per germline, CDR1 MGHRA and CDR2 YSYEKL. Trimming shortened V by 2 bases and J by 2 bases, and 12 bases separated the two germline ends. Here the CDR3 reads CASSQSPAGNTEAFF. DNA for the CDR3: TGCGCCAGCAGCCAATCACCGGCGGGTAACACTGAAGCTTTCTTT.

This clonotype occurred a few times. The chain carries TRBV4-1 and TRBJ2-5, with D perhaps matching TRBD1 (6 bases). Trimming removed 4 bases at V and 5 bases at J, with 17 bases between. This CDR3 spans 15 amino acids. Germline assignment: CDR1 MGHRA and CDR2 YSYEKL. CDR3 nucleotides: TGCGCCAGCAGCCCAACTCGGGACATGACGGAGACCCAGTACTTC. Protein: CASSPTRDMTETQYF.

This clonotype came up many times. The chain combines TRBV4-3 with TRBJ2-5; no firm D call. The J call may be in error: the DNA end matches TRBJ2-7 better. Germline V CDR1 and CDR2: LGHNA, YSLEER. There are 14 residues in the CDR3. The chain's CDR3 is CASSQVYSSYEQYF. The CDR3 bases are TGCGCCAGCAGCCAAGTTTATAGCTCCTACGAGCAGTACTTC.

In this sample, this clonotype turned up once. Its ends do not fully match the called genes, so a read error is possible. The DNA of the CDR3 is TGTGCCGGCAGTTACTCTGGTCAGGGTGAAACCTACGAGCAGTACTTC. Translation: CAGSYSGQGETYEQYF. This chain uses TRBV6-5 with TRBJ2-7, with D possibly matching TRBD1 (5 bases). Germline V gives CDR1 MNHEY, CDR2 SVGAGI. The CDR3 runs to 16 residues.

V gene TRBV10-3 combines with J gene TRBJ2-1; 10 bases are a match to TRBD2. This CDR3 is 20 amino acids long. After removal of 2 bases from V and 0 bases from J, the junction contained 13 bases not matched to a gene. Germline values: CDR1 ENHRY, CDR2 SYGVKD. As DNA, the CDR3 is TGTGCCATCAGTGAGCCCGGACTAGCGGCATCGGTCAGCTCCTACAATGAGCAGTTCTTC. It yields the protein CAISEPGLAASVSSYNEQFF.

Here the CDR3 reads CSVERGGSGGETQYF. CDR3 coding DNA: TGCAGCGTCGAGAGGGGAGGTAGCGGGGGAGAGACCCAGTACTTC. This chain uses TRBV29-1 with TRBJ2-5; 9 bases are a match to TRBD2. V dropped 6 bases and J dropped 4; count of bases not matched to a gene: 12. The CDR3 runs to 15 residues. The germline CDR1 and CDR2 sequences are SQVTM and ANQGSEA. Full variable domain (missing parts from reference TRBV29-1 and TRBJ2-5): SAVISQKPSRDICQRGTSLTIQCQVDSQVTMMFWYRQQPGQSLTLIATANQGSEATYESGFVIDKFPISRPNLTFSTLTVSNMSPEDSSIYLCSVERGGSGGETQYFGPGTRLLVL.

The chain links TRBV5-1 to TRBJ2-1; the match to TRBD2 covers 10 bases. V gave up 5 bases and J gave up 7 bases; unmatched junction bases: 6. This CDR3 is built from 14 residues. Per the germline V gene, CDR1 is SGHRS and CDR2 is YFSETQ. The CDR3 sequence: CASSPAGGQNEQFF. CDR3 in DNA: TGCGCCAGCAGTCCAGCGGGAGGGCAGAATGAGCAGTTCTTC.